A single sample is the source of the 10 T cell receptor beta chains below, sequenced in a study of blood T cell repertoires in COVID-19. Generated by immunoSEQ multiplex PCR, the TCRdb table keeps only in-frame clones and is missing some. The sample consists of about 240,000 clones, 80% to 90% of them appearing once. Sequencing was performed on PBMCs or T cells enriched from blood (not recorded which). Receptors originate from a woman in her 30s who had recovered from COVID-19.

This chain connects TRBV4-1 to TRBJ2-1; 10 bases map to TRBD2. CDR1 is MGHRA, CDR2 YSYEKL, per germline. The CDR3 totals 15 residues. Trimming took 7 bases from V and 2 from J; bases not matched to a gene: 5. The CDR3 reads CASTRTSGTYNEQFF. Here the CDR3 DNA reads TGCGCCAGCACCCGAACTAGCGGGACCTACAATGAGCAGTTCTTC.

CDR3 loop: CASSYEWVTGNTEAFF. The CDR3 region has the DNA TGTGCCAGCAGTTACGAGTGGGTGACAGGGAACACTGAAGCTTTCTTT. The chain combines TRBV6-5 with TRBJ1-1, with D maybe TRBD1 (6 bases). The CDR3 sequence is 16 residues long. Germline V gene sequence: CDR1 MNHEY, CDR2 SVGAGI. Trimming took 2 bases from V and 1 from J, leaving 14 bases between them.

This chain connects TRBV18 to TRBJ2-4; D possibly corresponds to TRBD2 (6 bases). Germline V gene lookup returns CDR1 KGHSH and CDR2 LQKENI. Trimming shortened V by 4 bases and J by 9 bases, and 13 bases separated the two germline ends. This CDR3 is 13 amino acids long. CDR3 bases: TGTGCCAGCTCACTCGGCCCGGAGGGCATTCAGTACTTC. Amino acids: CASSLGPEGIQYF.

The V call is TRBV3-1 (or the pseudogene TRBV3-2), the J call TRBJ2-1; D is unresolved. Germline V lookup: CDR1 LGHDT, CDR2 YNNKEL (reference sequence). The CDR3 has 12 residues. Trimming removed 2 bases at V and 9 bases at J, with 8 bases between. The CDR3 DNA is TGTGCCAGCAGCCAAAGAAGCCGTGAGCAGTTCTTC. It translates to CASSQRSREQFF.

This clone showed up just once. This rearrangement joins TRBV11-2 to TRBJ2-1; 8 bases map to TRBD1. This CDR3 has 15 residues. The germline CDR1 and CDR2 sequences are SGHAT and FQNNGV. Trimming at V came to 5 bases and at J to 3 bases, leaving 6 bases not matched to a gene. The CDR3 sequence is CASSLTGTGYNEQFF. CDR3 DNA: TGTGCCAGCAGCCTAACCGGGACAGGCTACAATGAGCAGTTCTTC.

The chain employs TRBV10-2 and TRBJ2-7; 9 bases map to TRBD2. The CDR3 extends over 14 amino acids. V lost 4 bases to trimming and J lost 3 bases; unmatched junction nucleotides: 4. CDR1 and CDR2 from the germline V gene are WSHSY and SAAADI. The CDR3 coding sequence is TGCGCCAGCAGTGGACTAGCGGTAATCTACGAGCAGTACTTC. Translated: CASSGLAVIYEQYF.

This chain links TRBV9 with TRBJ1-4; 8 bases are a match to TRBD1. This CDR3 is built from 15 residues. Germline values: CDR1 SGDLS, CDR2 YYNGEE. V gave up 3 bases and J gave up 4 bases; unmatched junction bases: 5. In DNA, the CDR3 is TGTGCCAGCAGCGGTGGACAGGGTCTTAATGAAAAACTGTTTTTT. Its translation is CASSGGQGLNEKLFF.

This chain's CDR3 is CASSSVQGSYQPQHF. The CDR3 nucleotides read TGTGCCAGCAGTTCTGTACAGGGGTCATATCAGCCCCAGCATTTT. This chain connects TRBV27 to TRBJ1-5, with 7 bases that match TRBD1. The CDR3 extends over 15 amino acids. The V and J ends lost 4 bases and 5 bases, in that order; junction bases with no gene match: 8. Per germline, CDR1 MNHEY and CDR2 SMNVEV (reference sequence).

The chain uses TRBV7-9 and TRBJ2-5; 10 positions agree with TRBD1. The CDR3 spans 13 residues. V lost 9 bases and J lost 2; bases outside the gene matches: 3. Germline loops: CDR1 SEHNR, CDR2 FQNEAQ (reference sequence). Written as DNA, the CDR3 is TGTGCCAGTGGACAGGGGGGGCAAGAGACCCAGTACTTC. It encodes CASGQGGQETQYF.

The CDR3 protein is CASSQVMRTGEEGYTF. In nucleotides, the CDR3 is TGCGCCAGCAGCCAAGTTATGCGGACAGGGGAAGAAGGCTACACCTTC. The gene calls are TRBV4-1 and TRBJ1-2, with TRBD1 matching over 9 bases. With 1 base clipped from V and 8 bases from J, the junction kept 11 bases outside the gene matches. This CDR3 region has 16 residues. The germline V gene encodes CDR1 MGHRA and CDR2 YSYEKL.